A single sample is the source of the 5 T cell receptor beta chains below, sequenced in a study of cytomegalovirus exposure and HLA in healthy donors. Profiling relied on immunoSEQ multiplex PCR, and the TCRdb table lists in-frame clones only, not all of them. The sample includes about 130,000 clones, nearly 90% of them seen just once. The sequenced material came from PBMCs. The source of these receptors is a woman aged 18-30 years in good health and CMV-seronegative.

The rearrangement uses TRBV5-4 and TRBJ2-3, with 8 bases matching TRBD1. This CDR3 contains 12 residues. CDR1 SGHNT and CDR2 YYREEE come from the germline V gene (reference sequence). The V gene end was trimmed by 2 bases and the J gene end by 14 bases; junction bases not matched to a gene: 7. CDR3 amino acids: CASSLGQGSWYF. The CDR3 region has the DNA TGTGCCAGCAGCTTAGGACAGGGAAGTTGGTATTTT.

This clone came up a few times. The rearrangement uses TRBV29-1 and TRBJ2-5; possibly TRBD2 for D (5 bases). The germline V gene encodes CDR1 SQVTM and CDR2 ANQGSEA. This CDR3 has 14 residues. The ends were cut back, 4 bases at V and 5 bases at J, with 17 bases in the middle. In nucleotides, the CDR3 is TGCAGCGTTGGAGGGCGGGCGTCCCAGGAGACCCAGTACTTC. Encoded protein: CSVGGRASQETQYF.

This clone appeared a single time. The chain is built from TRBV27 and TRBJ1-2, with TRBD1 as a possible D gene (6 bases). Trimming pared 3 bases from V and 4 bases from J, leaving 12 bases between. The CDR3 covers 14 residues. Per the germline V gene, CDR1 is MNHEY and CDR2 is SMNVEV (reference sequence). As DNA, the CDR3 is TGTGCCAGCAGTTTGGGGGCGCGGAGCTATGGCTACACCTTC. Its protein product is CASSLGARSYGYTF.

To note about this clone: The same CDR3 is also encoded by other DNA sequences in this sample. The V and J genes are TRBV27 and TRBJ1-5; D gene ambiguous. Looked up from germline, CDR1 is MNHEY and CDR2 is SMNVEV (reference sequence). The V end was cut by 3 bases, the J end by 4 bases, with 7 bases between. The CDR3 is 13 residues long. CDR3 bases: TGTGCCAGCAGTTTGAACAGAAATCAGCCCCAGCATTTT. Its protein product is CASSLNRNQPQHF.

This chain connects TRBV12-5 to TRBJ1-4; D ambiguous. The CDR3 is made up of 16 amino acids. Germline V gene data show CDR1 as LGHNT and CDR2 as FRNRAP. The V gene lost 6 bases and the J gene lost 0 bases, with 14 bases spanning the gap. The CDR3 DNA reads as TGTGCTAGTGGCCATCCGGTCCAGGCAACTAATGAAAAACTGTTTTTT. Translation: CASGHPVQATNEKLFF.